A single sample gave rise to the 3 T cell receptor beta chains below, sequenced in a study of chemoradiotherapy in HPV16-positive cancers. Some clones are missing from TCRdb's copy, which holds only in-frame ones; the method was immunoSEQ multiplex PCR. Among 1,500 or so clones listed, around 92% were seen once. Material: tumor tissue, obtained from a patient who underwent chemoradiotherapy. The receptors originated from a human donor with HPV-associated anogenital cancer.

The rearrangement links TRBV11-2 to TRBJ2-3, with 10 bases matching TRBD2. Germline trimming cut 3 bases from V and 1 base from J; bases unmatched to any gene: 1. This CDR3 contains 15 residues. The germline V gene has CDR1 SGHAT and CDR2 FQNNGV. The CDR3, as DNA: TGTGCCAGCAGCTTTGGGACTAGCGGCACAGATACGCAGTATTTT. This sequence encodes CASSFGTSGTDTQYF.

V gene TRBV11-2 combines with J gene TRBJ2-3, with TRBD1 matching over 9 bases. Germline-derived CDR1 and CDR2 are SGHAT and FQNNGV. V lost 2 bases and J lost 4; bases outside the gene matches: 4. This CDR3 spans 15 amino acids. CDR3 coding DNA: TGTGCCAGCAGCTTAACGGGACAGGGATCAGATACGCAGTATTTT. Translated, it gives CASSLTGQGSDTQYF.

The chain couples TRBV11-2 to TRBJ2-2; D perhaps matches TRBD2 (5 bases). With 5 bases removed from V and 9 bases from J, the gap between germline ends came to 19 bases. CDR1 and CDR2 (germline): SGHAT, FQNNGV. The CDR3 has 15 amino acids. CDR3 in DNA: TGTGCCAGCAGCCGGCCCGGGGTCCGTTTACGGGAGCTGTTTTTT. This encodes CASSRPGVRLRELFF.